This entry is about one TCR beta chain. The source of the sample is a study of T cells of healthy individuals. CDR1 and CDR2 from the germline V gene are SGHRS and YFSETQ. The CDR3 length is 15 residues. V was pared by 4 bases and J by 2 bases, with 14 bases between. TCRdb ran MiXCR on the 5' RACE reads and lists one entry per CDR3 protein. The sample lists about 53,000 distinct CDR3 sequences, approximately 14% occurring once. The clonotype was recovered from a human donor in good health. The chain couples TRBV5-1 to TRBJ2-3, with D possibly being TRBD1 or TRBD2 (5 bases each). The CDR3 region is CASSQNRGVTDTQYF. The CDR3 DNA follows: TGCGCCAGCAGCCAAAATCGGGGCGTCACAGATACGCAGTATTTT. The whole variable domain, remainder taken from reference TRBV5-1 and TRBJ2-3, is KAGVTQTPRYLIKTRGQQVTLSCSPISGHRSVSWYQQTPGQGLQFLFEYFSETQRNKGNFPGRFSGRQFSNSRSEMNVSTLELGDSALYLCASSQNRGVTDTQYFGPGTRLTVL.